Following are 21 T cell receptor beta chains from one sample sequenced in a study of T cell clusters in autoimmune cytopenias. TRB amplification used 250 ng of peripheral blood genomic DNA. One tube held mixed TRB-A and TRB-B primer pools for touch-down PCR. Reprocessing the multiplex PCR reads, TCRdb reports a single entry for every CDR3 protein and omits DNA. This table holds about 4,500 distinct CDR3 sequences. In addition, the sample was reused for a study of T cell repertoires in aging, cancer and after chemotherapy.

Sequencing input: peripheral blood. These receptors originate from a human donor in good health.

By frequency, this clonotype is medium-sized. This sequence joins TRBV6-5 and TRBJ1-4; without DNA, the TCRdb call of TRBD1 cannot be checked. Germline V gene sequence: CDR1 MNHEY, CDR2 SVGAGI. CDR3 length equals 14 residues. The CDR3 region is CASSGTGAGEKLFF.

This clonotype counts as medium-sized by frequency. V is TRBV13 and J is TRBJ1-2. This CDR3 comprises 14 residues. CDR1 and CDR2 from the germline V gene are PRHDT and FYEKMQ (reference sequence). CDR3 residues: CASSPDGRADGYTF.

This clonotype is called medium-sized based on its frequency. This chain joins TRBV29-1 and TRBJ2-1; TCRdb designates TRBD2, a call that cannot be tested without DNA. CDR1 is SQVTM and CDR2 is ANQGSEA in the germline V gene. This CDR3 has 11 residues. The CDR3 protein is CSGGREGQEFF.

The V and J genes are TRBV24-1 and TRBJ2-5; the TCRdb call, TRBD1, lacks DNA for checking. The length of the CDR3 is 15 residues. CDR1 and CDR2 (germline): KGHDR, SFDVKD. CDR3 region: CATSEGNTGQETQYF.

The rearrangement joins TRBV28 to TRBJ2-1; checking the TCRdb D call of TRBD1 is not possible without DNA. The CDR3 is made up of 12 amino acids. Germline V gives CDR1 MDHEN, CDR2 SYDVKM. CDR3 residues: CASRNPGSGQFF.

This clonotype counts as medium-sized (0.01 to 0.1%) by frequency. The genes are TRBV6-1 and TRBJ2-3; with no DNA, the TCRdb D assignment of TRBD1 cannot be verified. CDR1 is MNHNS and CDR2 is SASEGT in the germline V gene. The CDR3 is 15 amino acids. The CDR3 reads CASSLTGAGTDTQYF.

The genes are TRBV7-2 and TRBJ2-3; TCRdb picks TRBD2, but there is no DNA to check that call. The CDR3 consists of 17 residues. Germline CDR1 reads SGHTA; CDR2 reads FQGNSA. This CDR3 is CASSSHLAGPSTDTQYF.

According to its frequency, this clonotype is medium-sized. The chain recombines TRBV10-3 with TRBJ1-2; the TCRdb D gene call, TRBD1, has no DNA to confirm it. The CDR3 has 13 amino acids. The germline gives CDR1 ENHRY, CDR2 SYGVKD. CDR3 sequence: CAISLGGNYGYTF.

The chain couples TRBV6-1 to TRBJ2-3. The germline V gene has CDR1 MNHNS and CDR2 SASEGT. The CDR3 totals 14 residues. CDR3 loop: CASSPAGATDTQYF.

This clonotype is medium-sized by frequency. V gene TRBV19 combines with J gene TRBJ2-7. Germline assignment: CDR1 LNHDA and CDR2 SQIVND (reference sequence). This CDR3 is built from 13 residues. The CDR3 sequence is CASSIVPSLEQYF.

This chain connects TRBV6-6 to TRBJ1-5. Germline CDR1 reads MNHNY; CDR2 reads SVGAGI (reference sequence). CDR3 length equals 15 residues. CDR3 region: CASTHGGGSNQPQHF.

V gene TRBV5-1 combines with J gene TRBJ2-1. This CDR3 spans 15 amino acids. The germline gives CDR1 SGHRS, CDR2 YFSETQ. The CDR3 reads CASSLETPAYNEQFF.

V usage is TRBV5-1 and J usage is TRBJ2-1; TCRdb returns TRBD2, unconfirmable since there is no DNA. CDR3 size: 11 residues. Germline CDR1 SGHRS, CDR2 YFSETQ. The CDR3 is CASSLERAQFF.

This clonotype is labeled medium-sized based on frequency. The chain has TRBV4-3 and TRBJ2-1; the D call of TRBD2 rests on TCRdb alone, since no DNA is present to check it. Per the germline V gene, CDR1 is LGHNA and CDR2 is YSLEER. The CDR3 length is 15 residues. CDR3: CASSQEKVANHEQFF.

This clonotype counts as large by frequency. J is TRBJ1-6 and V is TRBV15; there is no DNA to check the TCRdb D call of TRBD1. This CDR3 contains 14 residues. Germline CDR1 LNHNV, CDR2 YYDKDF (reference sequence). The CDR3 sequence: CATSRGTVGSPLHF.

This clonotype is medium-sized by frequency. This sequence joins TRBV6-2 or TRBV6-3 and TRBJ2-1. The CDR3 totals 13 residues. Germline V CDR1 and CDR2: MNHEY, SVGEGT. CDR3 protein: CASSVDSHNEQFF.

CDR3: CASRGSGQGGNTIYF. This sequence joins TRBV7-9 and TRBJ1-3; TCRdb reports TRBD1, a call that lacks DNA to check it against. CDR1 and CDR2 from the germline V gene are SEHNR and FQNEAQ (reference sequence). The CDR3 loop spans 15 amino acids.

V is TRBV20-1 and J is TRBJ2-7; TCRdb proposes TRBD1, but this gene call is untestable without DNA. This CDR3 has 16 amino acids. Germline values: CDR1 DFQATT, CDR2 SNEGSKA (reference sequence). CDR3 sequence: CSARPIPYGNYYEQYF.

This clonotype counts as medium-sized (0.01 to 0.1%) by frequency. This chain joins TRBV6-5 and TRBJ2-2; TCRdb calls TRBD1, which cannot be checked without DNA. Germline assignment: CDR1 MNHEY and CDR2 SVGAGI. The CDR3 has 14 amino acids. The CDR3 sequence: CASSWTGVTGELFF.

This rearrangement joins TRBV5-6 to TRBJ1-4; as DNA is missing, the TRBD1 call by TCRdb cannot be tested. From germline, CDR1 is SGHDT and CDR2 YYEEEE. CDR3 length: 12 amino acids. The chain's CDR3 is CASSLIQGWLFF.

By frequency, this clonotype registers medium-sized. The V gene is TRBV30, the J gene TRBJ2-2; lacking DNA, the TRBD1 call made by TCRdb goes unchecked. Looked up from germline, CDR1 is GTSNPN and CDR2 is SVGIG (reference sequence). The CDR3 has 16 residues. CDR3 loop: CAWNLNRVGGAGELFF.